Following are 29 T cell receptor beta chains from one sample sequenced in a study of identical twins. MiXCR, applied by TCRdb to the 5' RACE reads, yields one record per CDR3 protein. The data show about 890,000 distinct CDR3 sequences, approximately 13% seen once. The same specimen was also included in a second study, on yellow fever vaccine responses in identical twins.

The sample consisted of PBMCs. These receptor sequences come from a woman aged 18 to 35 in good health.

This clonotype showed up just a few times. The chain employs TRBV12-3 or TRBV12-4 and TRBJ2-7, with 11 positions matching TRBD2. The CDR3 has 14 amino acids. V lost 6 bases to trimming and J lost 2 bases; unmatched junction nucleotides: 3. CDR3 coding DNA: TGTGCCAGCAGATTTAGCGGGAGGGCCTACGAGCAGTACTTC. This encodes CASRFSGRAYEQYF.

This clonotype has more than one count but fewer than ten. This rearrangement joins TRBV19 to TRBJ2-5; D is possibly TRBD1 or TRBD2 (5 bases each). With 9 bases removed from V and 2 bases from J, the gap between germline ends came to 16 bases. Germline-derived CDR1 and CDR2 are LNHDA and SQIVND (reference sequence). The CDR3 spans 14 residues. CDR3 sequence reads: CASSWDGGQETQYF. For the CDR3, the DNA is TGTGCCAGCTCCTGGGACGGCGGGCAAGAGACCCAGTACTTC.

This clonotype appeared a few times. DNA for the CDR3: TGTGCCATCAGTGCGGGCCTAGCGGCCTACAATGAGCAGTTCTTC. It specifies CAISAGLAAYNEQFF. The chain combines TRBV10-3 with TRBJ2-1, with 7 bases lining up with TRBD2. Germline lookup yields CDR1 ENHRY and CDR2 SYGVKD. The CDR3 runs to 15 residues. J gave up 2 bases and V 4 bases, and 5 bases lay outside the gene matches.

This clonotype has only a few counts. CDR3 region: CASGSGLAAYEQYF. Written as DNA, the CDR3 is TGTGCTAGTGGTTCTGGACTAGCGGCCTACGAGCAGTACTTC. The gene calls are TRBV12-5 and TRBJ2-7, with TRBD2 matching 10 bases. Trimming took 4 bases from V and 2 from J; bases not matched to a gene: 2. The CDR3 is made up of 14 amino acids. CDR1 and CDR2 (germline): LGHNT, FRNRAP.

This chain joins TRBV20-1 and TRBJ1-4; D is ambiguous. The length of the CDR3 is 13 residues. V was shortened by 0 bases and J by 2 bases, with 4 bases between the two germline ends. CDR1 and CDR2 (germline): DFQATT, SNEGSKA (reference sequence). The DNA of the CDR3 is TGCAGTGCTAGAGAGGCGACTAATGAAAAACTGTTTTTT. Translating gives CSAREATNEKLFF.

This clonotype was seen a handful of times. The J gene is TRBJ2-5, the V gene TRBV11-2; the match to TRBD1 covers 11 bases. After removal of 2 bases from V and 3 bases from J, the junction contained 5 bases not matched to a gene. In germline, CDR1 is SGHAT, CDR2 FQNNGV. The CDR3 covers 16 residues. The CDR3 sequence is CASSLRWGQGEETQYF. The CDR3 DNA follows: TGTGCCAGCAGCTTACGGTGGGGACAGGGGGAAGAGACCCAGTACTTC.

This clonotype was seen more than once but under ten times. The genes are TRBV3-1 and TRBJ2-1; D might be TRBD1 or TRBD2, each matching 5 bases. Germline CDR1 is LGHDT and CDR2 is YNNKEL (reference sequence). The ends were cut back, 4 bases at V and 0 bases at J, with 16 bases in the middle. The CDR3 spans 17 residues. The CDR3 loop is CASSRGAAPISYNEQFF. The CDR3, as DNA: TGTGCCAGCAGCCGAGGGGCAGCCCCAATCTCCTACAATGAGCAGTTCTTC.

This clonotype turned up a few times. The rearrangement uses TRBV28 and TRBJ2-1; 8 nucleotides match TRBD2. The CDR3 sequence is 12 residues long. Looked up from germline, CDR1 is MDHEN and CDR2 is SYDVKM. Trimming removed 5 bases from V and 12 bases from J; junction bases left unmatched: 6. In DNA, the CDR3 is TGTGCCAGCAGTCGTAAGAGCGGGGGGCAGTTCTTC. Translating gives CASSRKSGGQFF. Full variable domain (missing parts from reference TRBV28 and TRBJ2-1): DVKVTQSSRYLVKRTGEKVFLECVQDMDHENMFWYRQDPGLGLRLIYFSYDVKMKEKGDIPEGYSVSREKKERFSLILESASTNQTSMYLCASSRKSGGQFFGPGTRLTVL.

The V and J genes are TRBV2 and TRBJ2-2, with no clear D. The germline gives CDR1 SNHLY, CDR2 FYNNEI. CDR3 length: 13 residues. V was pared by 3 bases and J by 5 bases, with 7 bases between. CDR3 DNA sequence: TGTGCCAGCAGTGAGACTTGGACCGGGGAGCTGTTTTTT. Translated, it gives CASSETWTGELFF.

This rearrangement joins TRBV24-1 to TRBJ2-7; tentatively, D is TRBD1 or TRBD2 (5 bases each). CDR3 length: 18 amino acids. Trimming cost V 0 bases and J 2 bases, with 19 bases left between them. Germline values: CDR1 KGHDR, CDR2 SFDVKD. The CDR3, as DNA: TGTGCCACCAGTGATTTGGGGGCTAGCCCCCGAAGGACCTACGAGCAGTACTTC. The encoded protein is CATSDLGASPRRTYEQYF.

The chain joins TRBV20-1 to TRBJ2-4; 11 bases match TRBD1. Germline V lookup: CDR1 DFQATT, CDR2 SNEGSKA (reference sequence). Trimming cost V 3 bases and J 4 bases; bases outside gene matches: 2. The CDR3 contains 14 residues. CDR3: CSASRDRGKNIQYF. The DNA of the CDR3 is TGCAGTGCTAGCCGGGACAGGGGGAAAAACATTCAGTACTTC.

CDR3 in amino acids: CASSLGTGGYSYNEQFF. The CDR3 DNA is TGTGCCAGCAGCTTAGGTACAGGGGGTTACTCCTACAATGAGCAGTTCTTC. This chain uses TRBV7-9 with TRBJ2-1, with 8 bases fitting TRBD1. There are 17 residues in the CDR3. V trimming: 1 base; J trimming: 0 bases; junction bases outside the gene matches: 5. Germline V lookup: CDR1 SEHNR, CDR2 FQNEAQ (reference sequence).

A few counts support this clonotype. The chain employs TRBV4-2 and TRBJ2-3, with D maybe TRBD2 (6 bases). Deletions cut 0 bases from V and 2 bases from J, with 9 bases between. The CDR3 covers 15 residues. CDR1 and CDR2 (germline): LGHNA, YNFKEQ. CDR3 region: CASSQERGATDTQYF. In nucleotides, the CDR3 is TGTGCCAGCAGCCAAGAGCGGGGAGCCACAGATACGCAGTATTTT.

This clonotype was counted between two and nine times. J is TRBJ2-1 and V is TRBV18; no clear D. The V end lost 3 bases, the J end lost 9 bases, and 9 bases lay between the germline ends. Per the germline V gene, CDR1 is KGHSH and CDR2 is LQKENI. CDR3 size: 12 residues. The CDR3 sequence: CASSPEWSEQFF. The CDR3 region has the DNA TGTGCCAGCTCACCTGAGTGGAGTGAGCAGTTCTTC.

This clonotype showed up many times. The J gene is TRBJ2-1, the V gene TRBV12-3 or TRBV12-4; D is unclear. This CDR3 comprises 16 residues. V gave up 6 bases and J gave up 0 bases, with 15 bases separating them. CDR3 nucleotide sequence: TGTGCCAGCAGCCCCCTGGACGGTAACTCCTACAATGAGCAGTTCTTC. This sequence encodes CASSPLDGNSYNEQFF.

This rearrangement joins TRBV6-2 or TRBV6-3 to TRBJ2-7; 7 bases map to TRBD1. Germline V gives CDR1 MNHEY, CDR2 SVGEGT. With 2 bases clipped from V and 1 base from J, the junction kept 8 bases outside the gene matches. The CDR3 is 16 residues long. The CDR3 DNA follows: TGTGCCAGCAGTTACGCAACAGGGGATTGGTCCTACGAGCAGTACGTC. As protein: CASSYATGDWSYEQYV.

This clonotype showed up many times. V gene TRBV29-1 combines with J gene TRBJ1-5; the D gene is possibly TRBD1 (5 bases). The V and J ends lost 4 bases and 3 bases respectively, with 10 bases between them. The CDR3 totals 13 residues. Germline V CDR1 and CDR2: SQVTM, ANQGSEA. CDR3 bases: TGCAGCGTTGGGGGGGATTACAATCAGCCCCAGCATTTT. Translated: CSVGGDYNQPQHF.

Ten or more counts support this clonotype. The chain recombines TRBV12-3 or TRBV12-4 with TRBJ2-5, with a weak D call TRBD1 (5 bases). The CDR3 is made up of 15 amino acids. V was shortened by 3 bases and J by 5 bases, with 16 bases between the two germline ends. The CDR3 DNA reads TGTGCCAGCAGTTTCCGTGTAGGGGTTGTGGAGACCCAGTACTTC. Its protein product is CASSFRVGVVETQYF.

The CDR3 DNA reads TGTGCCAGCAGACCGCTCCGGTACACCGGGGAGCTGTTTTTT. Amino acids: CASRPLRYTGELFF. This sequence joins TRBV6-1 and TRBJ2-2; no definite D call. V dropped 6 bases and J dropped 3 bases, with 11 bases sitting between them. The CDR3 has 14 amino acids. CDR1 MNHNS and CDR2 SASEGT come from the germline V gene.

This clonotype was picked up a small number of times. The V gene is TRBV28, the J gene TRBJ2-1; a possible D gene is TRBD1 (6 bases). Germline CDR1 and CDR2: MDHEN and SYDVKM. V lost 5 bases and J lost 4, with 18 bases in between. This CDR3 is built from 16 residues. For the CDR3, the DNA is TGTGCCAGCAGTCAATCGACAGGTGTTGAATACAATGAGCAGTTCTTC. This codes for CASSQSTGVEYNEQFF.

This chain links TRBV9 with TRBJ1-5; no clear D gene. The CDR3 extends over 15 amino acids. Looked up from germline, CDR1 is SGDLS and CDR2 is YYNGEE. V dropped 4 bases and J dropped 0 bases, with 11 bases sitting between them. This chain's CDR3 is CASSLNGYSNQPQHF. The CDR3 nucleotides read TGTGCCAGCAGCCTTAACGGCTATAGCAATCAGCCCCAGCATTTT.

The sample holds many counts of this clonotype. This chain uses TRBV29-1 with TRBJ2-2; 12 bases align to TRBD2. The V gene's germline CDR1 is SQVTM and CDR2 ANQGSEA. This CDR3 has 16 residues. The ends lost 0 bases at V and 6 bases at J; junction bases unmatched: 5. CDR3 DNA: TGCAGCGTTGAAGATTACCCTAGCGGGGGGGCCGGGGAGCTGTTTTTT. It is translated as CSVEDYPSGGAGELFF.

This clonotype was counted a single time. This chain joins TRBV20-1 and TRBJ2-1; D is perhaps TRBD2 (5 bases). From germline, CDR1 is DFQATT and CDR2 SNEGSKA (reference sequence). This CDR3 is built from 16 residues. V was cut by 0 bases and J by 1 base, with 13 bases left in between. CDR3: CSARDLVLDSYNEQFF. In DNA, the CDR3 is TGCAGTGCTAGAGATTTGGTACTAGATTCCTACAATGAGCAGTTCTTC.

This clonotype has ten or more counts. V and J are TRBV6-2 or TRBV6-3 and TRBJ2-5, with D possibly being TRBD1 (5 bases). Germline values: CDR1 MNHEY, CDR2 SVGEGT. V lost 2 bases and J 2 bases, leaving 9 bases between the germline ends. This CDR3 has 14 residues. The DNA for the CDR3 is TGTGCCAGCAGTTACGTGGACATACAAGAGACCCAGTACTTC. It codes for CASSYVDIQETQYF.

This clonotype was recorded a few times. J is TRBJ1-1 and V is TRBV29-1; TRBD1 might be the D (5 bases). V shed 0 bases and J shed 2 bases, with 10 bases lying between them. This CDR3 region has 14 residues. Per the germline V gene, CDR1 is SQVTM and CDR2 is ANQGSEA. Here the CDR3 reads CSVEDLGGNTEAFF. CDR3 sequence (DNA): TGCAGCGTTGAAGATCTCGGGGGAAACACTGAAGCTTTCTTT. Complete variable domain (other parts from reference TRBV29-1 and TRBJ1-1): SAVISQKPSRDICQRGTSLTIQCQVDSQVTMMFWYRQQPGQSLTLIATANQGSEATYESGFVIDKFPISRPNLTFSTLTVSNMSPEDSSIYLCSVEDLGGNTEAFFGQGTRLTVV.

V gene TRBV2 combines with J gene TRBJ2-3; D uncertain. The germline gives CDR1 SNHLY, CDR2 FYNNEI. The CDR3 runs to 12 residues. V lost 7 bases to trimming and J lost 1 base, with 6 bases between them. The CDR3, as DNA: TGTGCCAGCAAGGCGGGCACAGATACGCAGTATTTT. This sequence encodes CASKAGTDTQYF.

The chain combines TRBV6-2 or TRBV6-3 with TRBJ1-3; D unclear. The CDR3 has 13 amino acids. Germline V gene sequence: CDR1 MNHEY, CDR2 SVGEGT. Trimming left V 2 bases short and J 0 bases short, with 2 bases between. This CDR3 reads CASSYASGNTIYF. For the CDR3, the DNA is TGTGCCAGCAGTTACGCCTCTGGAAACACCATATATTTT.

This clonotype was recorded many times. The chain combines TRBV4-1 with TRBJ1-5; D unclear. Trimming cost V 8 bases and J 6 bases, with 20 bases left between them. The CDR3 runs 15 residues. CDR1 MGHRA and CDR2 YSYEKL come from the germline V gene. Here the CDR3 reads CASDQSGSVGQPQHF. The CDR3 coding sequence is TGCGCCAGCGACCAGTCCGGGTCGGTCGGTCAGCCCCAGCATTTT.

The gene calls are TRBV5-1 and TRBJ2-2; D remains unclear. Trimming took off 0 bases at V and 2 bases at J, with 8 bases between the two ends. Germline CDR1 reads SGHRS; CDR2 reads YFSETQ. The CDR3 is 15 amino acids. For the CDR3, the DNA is TGCGCCAGCAGCTTGGTGACACCTAACACCGGGGAGCTGTTTTTT. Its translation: CASSLVTPNTGELFF.